This T cell receptor beta chain was sequenced during a study of T cells in Graves' hyperthyroidism and ophthalmopathy. Whole-study results and caveats: A model built on 13 V-J features separated ophthalmopathy from stable hyperthyroidism. Most clonotypes that expanded in the thyroid above 0.001 also showed up in blood.

Exclusion followed for patients with uncontrolled infection, other autoimmune disease, pregnancy or lactation. Orbital computed tomography, thyroid ultrasound, serum thyroxine and TRAb, and clinical symptoms together informed the diagnoses. RNA transcripts gave rise to amplified TCR beta CDR3 regions. HTBI primers were employed in a first-round RT-PCR of the TCR CDR3. Via MiXCR, TCRdb re-called the multiplex PCR reads, giving one row per CDR3 protein. The sample holds roughly 250,000 distinct CDR3 sequences; about 15% are singletons and the top ten take about 14%. CDR3 size: 15 residues. Per germline, CDR1 LNHDA and CDR2 SQIVND (reference sequence). V lost 9 bases and J lost 6, with 23 bases in between. This clonotype was picked up many times. As yet, its antigen is unknown.

The sequenced sample consisted of blood. This clonotype was obtained from a woman aged 40-49 years with Graves' hyperthyroidism that later progressed to Graves' ophthalmopathy. V is TRBV19 and J is TRBJ1-1; unclear D gene. The CDR3 region has the DNA TGTGCCAGCATTAATCGGACGCAGCTTCGGGCTGAAGCTTTCTTT. It translates to CASINRTQLRAEAFF.